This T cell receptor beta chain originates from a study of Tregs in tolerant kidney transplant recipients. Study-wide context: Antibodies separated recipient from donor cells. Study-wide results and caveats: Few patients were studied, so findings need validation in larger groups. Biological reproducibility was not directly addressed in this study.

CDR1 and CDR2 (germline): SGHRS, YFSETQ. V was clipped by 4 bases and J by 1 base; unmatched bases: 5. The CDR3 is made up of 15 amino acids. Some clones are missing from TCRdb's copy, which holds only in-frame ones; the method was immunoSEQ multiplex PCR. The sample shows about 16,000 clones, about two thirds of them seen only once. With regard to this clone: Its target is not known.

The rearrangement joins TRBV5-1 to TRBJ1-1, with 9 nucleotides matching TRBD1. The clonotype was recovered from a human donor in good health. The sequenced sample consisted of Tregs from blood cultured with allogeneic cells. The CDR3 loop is CASSTMGQGNTEAFF. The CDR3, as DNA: TGCGCCAGCAGCACTATGGGACAGGGGAACACTGAAGCTTTCTTT.